The subject of this entry is one T cell receptor beta chain. The specificity of this receptor is unknown. No clone much larger than this one lies a single base away; base qualities are absent. The CDR3 regions of human TCRbeta chains were analyzed by immunosequencing. As for the authors' bioinformatics: TCRs in the repertoires were matched against a reference library of SARS-CoV-2-specific TCRs that had been generated with the MIRA antigen-specificity platform. Breadth was defined as the fraction of unique TCRs that were SARS-CoV-2-associated. Depth was defined as the fraction of total T cells that were SARS-CoV-2-associated. Using the MIRA data, each spike-specific TCR was mapped to the spike region that the TCR reacts to and placed in a CD4 or CD8 class. Log10-transformed breadth and depth values were compared by one-way ANOVA with Sidak's multiple comparisons tests. TCRdb mirrors the immuneACCESS table, restricted to in-frame sequences. Some clones are absent from its copies; in checked studies, under half trace to an unresolved V gene, and the reason for the others is unknown. The DNA was the basis for D and trimming; V, J and clone size are from that table. In this sample the table shows 45,000 or so clones, around 90% of which occur a single time. The top ten clones comprise 0.9% to 1.2% of the sample.

The entry originates in a study of T cell responses to AZD1222 COVID-19 vaccine (dated by TCRdb to the early 2020s). About the full investigation: TCR sequencing covered 233 trial participants: 207 given two doses of AZD1222 and approximately 26 given two doses of MenACWY control vaccine. Trial participants were enrolled by age into subgroups of 18-55, 56-69 and 70-plus years, and around 150, 28 and 57 TCR-sequenced participants, respectively, were included in these subgroups.

The CDR3 sequence holds 16 residues, the cysteine and phenylalanine included. The DNA shown is the 48-base CDR3, in frame from base 1. Looking up the germline V gene yields CDR1 LGHNA and CDR2 YSLEER. Relative to germline, V is missing 0 bases and J is missing 4 bases, with 6 bases of the junction outside any gene match. The research as a whole found: Participants were mostly white British, with more females than males. The authors suggested clonal diversity may have been underestimated. The whole spike protein was spanned by vaccine-associated CD4 TCRs, and dominant responses were seen in regions 160-218 and 743-854. Spike-specific TCR breadth and depth rose significantly after two AZD1222 doses compared with day 0 and with MenACWY recipients. Reportedly, close to half of the unique spike-specific TCRs recognized epitopes lying outside the regions that are mutated in the B.1.351 and B.1.1.7 variants. No day 14 peak-response samples were available, so repertoires were characterized only after the peak T cell response. Conclusions about previously exposed vaccinees are limited, since just a handful of AZD1222 recipients were seropositive for SARS-CoV-2 at baseline. The 56-69-year group was small, and its depth increase did not reach significance, likely because of low power.

The label giving this sample's time point can be read as: about 28 days (+/-7) after the second vaccine dose. AZD1222 recipients whose second dose came at about 4 weeks and those whose second dose came at about 12 weeks were combined into one group, since spike-specific TCR depth and breadth did not differ between the two schedules. Samples from vaccinated people were obtained from the UK trials COV001 and COV002, which included a single-blind randomized controlled phase 2/3 trial of AZD1222 (ChAdOx1 nCoV-19) in healthy adults. Trial participant PBMC samples were collected at day 0 and day 28 after the second dose for TCRbeta chain sequencing.

This chain joins TRBV4-3 to TRBJ2-1; TRBD2 matches 7 bases in the middle. Material: peripheral blood, obtained 28 days after the second AZD1222 dose. This receptor was identified in an adult who received the AZD1222 COVID-19 vaccine. The CDR3 reads CASSQDLGLEYNEQFF. The nucleotide sequence reads as follows: TGCGCCAGCAGCCAAGATCTAGGACTAGAGTACAATGAGCAGTTCTTC.